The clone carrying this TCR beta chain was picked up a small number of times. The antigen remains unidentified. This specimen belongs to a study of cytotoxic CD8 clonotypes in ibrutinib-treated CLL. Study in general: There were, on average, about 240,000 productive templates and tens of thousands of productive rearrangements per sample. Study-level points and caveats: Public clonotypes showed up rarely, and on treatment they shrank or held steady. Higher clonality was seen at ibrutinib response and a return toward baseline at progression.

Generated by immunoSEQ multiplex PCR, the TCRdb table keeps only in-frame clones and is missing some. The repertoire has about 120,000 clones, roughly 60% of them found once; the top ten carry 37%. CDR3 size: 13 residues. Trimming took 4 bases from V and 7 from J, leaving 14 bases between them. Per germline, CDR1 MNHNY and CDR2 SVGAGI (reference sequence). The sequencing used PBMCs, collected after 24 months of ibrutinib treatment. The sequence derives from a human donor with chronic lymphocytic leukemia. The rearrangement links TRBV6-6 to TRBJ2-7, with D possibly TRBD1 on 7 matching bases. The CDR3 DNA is TGTGCCAGCAGTTGGGGCGGGACAGATGAGCAGTACTTC. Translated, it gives CASSWGGTDEQYF.